The sample holds a few counts of the clone carrying this TCR beta chain. This entry belongs to a study of blood T cell repertoires in COVID-19. V lost 0 bases and J lost 8; bases outside the gene matches: 19. Germline-derived CDR1 and CDR2 are LGHNA and YNFKEQ. The CDR3 covers 20 residues. Sequencing was performed with immunoSEQ multiplex PCR; in TCRdb, only in-frame clones are kept and a portion is missing. The repertoire holds roughly 88,000 clones, with about 71% as singletons. This receptor was obtained from a woman between 55 and 75 years old in a cohort sampled during active or convalescent COVID-19. The chain recombines TRBV4-2 with TRBJ2-3; 11 bases fit TRBD2. The sample comprised peripheral blood. The CDR3, as DNA: TGTGCCAGCAGCCAAGATCCAGGGCTAGCGGGGGGATCTCGTAGAGCTACGCAGTATTTT. Its translation is CASSQDPGLAGGSRRATQYF.